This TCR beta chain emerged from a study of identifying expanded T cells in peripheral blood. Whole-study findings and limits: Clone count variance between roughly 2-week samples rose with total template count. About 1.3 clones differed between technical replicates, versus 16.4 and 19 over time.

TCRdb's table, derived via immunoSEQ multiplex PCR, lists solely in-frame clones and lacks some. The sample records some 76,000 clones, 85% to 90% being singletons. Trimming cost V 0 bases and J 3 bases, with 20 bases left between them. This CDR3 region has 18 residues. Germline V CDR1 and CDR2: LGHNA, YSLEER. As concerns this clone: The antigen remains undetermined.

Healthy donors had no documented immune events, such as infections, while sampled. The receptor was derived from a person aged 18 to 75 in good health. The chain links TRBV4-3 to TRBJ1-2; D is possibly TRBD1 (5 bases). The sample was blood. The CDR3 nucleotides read TGCGCCAGCAGCCAAGATCCCCCCAGGTCCAGGGCGTACTATGGCTACACCTTC. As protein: CASSQDPPRSRAYYGYTF.